This entry is about one T cell receptor beta chain. Profiled with immunoSEQ multiplex PCR; TCRdb holds only in-frame clones, not every one. The table includes hundreds of thousands of clones, approximately 88% detected once. Germline V gives CDR1 LGHNA, CDR2 YNFKEQ. This CDR3 contains 12 residues. V lost 3 bases, J lost 10 bases, and 13 bases lay in between. This sample was included in a study of shared T cell receptors in the human thymus. The data also belong to a second study, concerning human thymus T cells.

The clonotype originates from a boy under two years old with a congenital heart defect. Input material: thymocytes. This chain joins TRBV4-2 and TRBJ2-7; tentative D call: TRBD1 (7 bases). The CDR3 loop is CASSQAGQSQYF. The CDR3 bases are TGTGCCAGCAGCCAGGCGGGACAGAGCCAGTACTTC.